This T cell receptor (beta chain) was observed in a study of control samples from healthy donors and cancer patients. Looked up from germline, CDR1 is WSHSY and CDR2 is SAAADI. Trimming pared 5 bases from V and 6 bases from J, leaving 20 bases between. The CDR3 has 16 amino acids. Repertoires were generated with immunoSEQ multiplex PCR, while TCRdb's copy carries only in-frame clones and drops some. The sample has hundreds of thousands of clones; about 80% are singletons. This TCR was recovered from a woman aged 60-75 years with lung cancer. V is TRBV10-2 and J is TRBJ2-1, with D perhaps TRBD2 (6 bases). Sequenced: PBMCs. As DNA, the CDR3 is TGCGCCAGCAGTCCCTTCGGACTACGGGCAGGCAATGAGCAGTTCTTC. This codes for CASSPFGLRAGNEQFF.